A selection of T cell receptor beta chains follows, all from one sample in a study of T cells after yellow fever vaccination. TCRdb processed the 5' RACE reads anew with MiXCR; each CDR3 protein has one entry. The table includes around 180,000 distinct CDR3 sequences, roughly 6.2% detected once. The source was CD4+ T cells sorted from PBMCs, collected on the day of the first yellow fever vaccination. The receptors originated from a man aged 18 to 29 who received the YFV17D yellow fever vaccine. CDR3s include the opening cysteine and the closing phenylalanine or tryptophan. The D gene is left open where the match is weak. Clone size is shown for a subset of rows, as once, few, many or a class of expanded clone.

J gene,V gene,CDR3 length,clone size,D gene,CDR3 protein,CDR3 DNA
TRBJ1-1,TRBV29-1,13,many,-,CSFRTTLGTEAFF,TGCAGCTTCCGGACAACTTTAGGCACTGAAGCTTTCTTT
TRBJ1-4,TRBV7-9,11,many,-,CASSPEGKLFF,TGTGCCAGCAGCCCCGAGGGAAAACTGTTTTTT
TRBJ1-2,TRBV7-2,13,many,-,CASSPQGATGYTF,TGTGCCAGCAGCCCACAGGGTGCTACTGGCTACACCTTC
TRBJ2-1,TRBV7-2,16,few,TRBD1,CASSSLRDRGPNEQFF,TGTGCCAGCAGCTCGCTCCGGGACAGGGGGCCCAATGAGCAGTTCTTC
TRBJ1-1,TRBV5-1,13,-,-,CASSGDGNTEAFF,TGCGCCAGCAGCGGGGACGGTAACACTGAAGCTTTCTTT
TRBJ2-6,TRBV15,15,many,-,CATSKVISGANVLTF,TGTGCCACCAGCAAGGTTATCTCTGGGGCCAACGTCCTGACTTTC
TRBJ2-2,TRBV27,14,many,TRBD2,CASRASGATGELFF,TGTGCCAGCAGGGCTAGCGGGGCCACCGGGGAGCTGTTTTTT
TRBJ2-3,TRBV7-2,13,many,-,CASSYRATDTQYF,TGTGCCAGCAGCTACCGAGCTACAGATACGCAGTATTTT
TRBJ1-5,TRBV12-3/TRBV12-4,13,many,TRBD1,CASRRTGNQPQHF,TGTGCCAGCAGAAGGACAGGGAATCAGCCCCAGCATTTT
TRBJ2-3,TRBV7-2,14,many,TRBD2,CASSSVRGGYTQYF,TGTGCCAGCAGCTCCGTAAGGGGAGGGTATACGCAGTATTTT
TRBJ1-5,TRBV5-1,15,-,-,CASSLTGNLNQPQHF,TGCGCCAGCAGCCTGACAGGTAATTTGAATCAGCCCCAGCATTTT
TRBJ2-3,TRBV6-2/TRBV6-3,16,many,-,CASSYGRYRGPDTQYF,TGTGCCAGCAGTTACGGTCGGTATAGGGGACCAGATACGCAGTATTTT
TRBJ1-5,TRBV10-3,16,many,TRBD1,CAISESRTGREQPQHF,TGTGCCATCAGTGAGTCGCGGACAGGGAGAGAGCAGCCCCAGCATTTT
TRBJ2-2,TRBV9,15,many,-,CASSVEGRDTGELFF,TGTGCCAGCAGCGTAGAGGGGCGAGACACCGGGGAGCTGTTTTTT
TRBJ2-7,TRBV14,13,-,-,CASSQDVENEQYF,TGTGCCAGCAGCCAAGATGTGGAGAACGAGCAGTACTTC
TRBJ2-3,TRBV12-3/TRBV12-4,12,many,TRBD1,CASSWTGSSQYF,TGTGCCAGCAGTTGGACAGGGTCGTCGCAGTATTTT
TRBJ2-3,TRBV20-1,14,many,-,CSASRPIGADTQYF,TGCAGTGCTAGCCGCCCTATCGGCGCAGATACGCAGTATTTT
TRBJ2-3,TRBV20-1,10,-,-,CSYGVDTQYF,TGCAGCTACGGGGTGGATACGCAGTATTTT
TRBJ2-1,TRBV19,14,few,-,CASRGRNSYNEQFF,TGTGCCAGTAGAGGGCGCAACTCCTACAATGAGCAGTTCTTC
TRBJ2-1,TRBV7-2,15,-,-,CASSLGGANYNEQFF,TGTGCCAGCAGCTTAGGCGGGGCTAACTACAATGAGCAGTTCTTC
TRBJ2-3,TRBV4-2,16,-,-,CASSRQTGGRTDTQYF,TGTGCCAGCAGCCGCCAGACTGGGGGACGGACAGATACGCAGTATTTT
TRBJ2-5,TRBV6-2/TRBV6-3,13,few,-,CASSYQELETQYF,TGTGCCAGCAGTTACCAGGAGCTAGAGACCCAGTACTTC
TRBJ1-1,TRBV6-2/TRBV6-3,15,many,-,CASSYQSPLNTEAFF,TGTGCCAGCAGTTACCAGTCTCCACTGAACACTGAAGCTTTCTTT
TRBJ2-2,TRBV4-3,18,-,TRBD2,CASSQDRAGGWNTGELFF,TGCGCCAGCAGCCAAGATCGGGCGGGGGGTTGGAACACCGGGGAGCTGTTTTTT
TRBJ2-5,TRBV7-2,14,many,TRBD1,CASSLGSRTGTQYF,TGTGCCAGCAGCTTAGGCAGCAGGACAGGGACCCAGTACTTC
TRBJ2-1,TRBV2,15,few,-,CASTLGLTFGDEQFF,TGTGCCAGCACCTTAGGGTTAACCTTTGGCGATGAGCAGTTCTTC
TRBJ2-1,TRBV7-3,15,many,TRBD2,CASSKLAGAYNEQFF,TGTGCCAGCAGCAAACTAGCGGGGGCTTACAATGAGCAGTTCTTC
TRBJ2-7,TRBV7-2,15,-,-,CASSLGATGSYEQYF,TGTGCCAGCAGCTTAGGCGCGACTGGCTCCTACGAGCAGTACTTC
TRBJ2-7,TRBV9,14,many,TRBD1,CASSIGQGAYEQYF,TGTGCCAGCAGCATTGGACAGGGGGCGTACGAGCAGTACTTC
TRBJ1-1,TRBV7-9,13,many,-,CASSYRSYTEAFF,TGTGCCAGCAGCTACCGGTCCTACACTGAAGCTTTCTTT
TRBJ2-5,TRBV6-1,18,-,TRBD2,CASRKLAAQLPLLETQYF,TGTGCCAGCAGGAAGCTAGCGGCCCAACTCCCACTACTAGAGACCCAGTACTTC
TRBJ2-5,TRBV4-1,15,many,-,CASSHAADNQETQYF,TGCGCCAGCAGCCATGCAGCGGACAACCAAGAGACCCAGTACTTC
TRBJ2-7,TRBV5-1,15,many,-,CASSFSGSGNYEQYF,TGCGCCAGCAGCTTTTCGGGGTCGGGAAACTACGAGCAGTACTTC
TRBJ2-2,TRBV3-1,14,many,-,CASSPDYVTGELFF,TGTGCCAGCAGCCCCGACTACGTCACCGGGGAGCTGTTTTTT
TRBJ1-1,TRBV6-5,14,few,TRBD1,CASSHRGWKSLAFF,TGTGCCAGCAGTCACAGGGGGTGGAAGTCTCTAGCTTTCTTT
TRBJ2-5,TRBV7-8,14,many,-,CASRPNLMGGTQYF,TGTGCCAGCAGACCTAACTTAATGGGGGGGACCCAGTACTTC
TRBJ2-5,TRBV12-3/TRBV12-4,14,many,TRBD1,CASSLKGGRQTQYF,TGTGCCAGCAGTTTAAAAGGGGGCAGACAGACCCAGTACTTC
TRBJ2-4,TRBV19,14,many,-,CASSITGSKNIQYF,TGTGCCAGTAGTATAACGGGATCCAAAAACATTCAGTACTTC
TRBJ1-2,TRBV5-1,13,few,-,CASSYGSQNGYTF,TGCGCCAGCAGTTACGGGTCACAGAATGGCTACACCTTC
TRBJ2-3,TRBV6-5,15,many,TRBD2,CASSYGLAGTDTQYF,TGTGCCAGCAGTTATGGACTAGCGGGGACGGATACGCAGTATTTT
TRBJ2-7,TRBV4-3,14,many,-,CASSQDYGPYEQYF,TGCGCCAGCAGCCAAGACTACGGGCCCTACGAGCAGTACTTC
TRBJ1-3,TRBV9,15,many,-,CASSAGHNQGHTIYF,TGTGCCAGCAGCGCGGGACATAACCAAGGACACACCATATATTTT
TRBJ2-4,TRBV6-2/TRBV6-3,12,many,TRBD1,CASGLGQNIQYF,TGTGCCAGCGGGTTGGGACAGAACATTCAGTACTTC
TRBJ2-7,TRBV4-1,14,-,-,CASSPGLPGREQYF,TGCGCCAGCAGCCCGGGACTTCCCGGCCGGGAGCAGTACTTC
TRBJ2-4,TRBV9,14,-,-,CASSVAPSARIQYF,TGTGCCAGCAGCGTGGCTCCTTCGGCACGGATTCAGTACTTC
TRBJ1-1,TRBV19,14,-,TRBD1,CASSALGQGDEAFF,TGTGCCAGTAGTGCCCTGGGACAGGGCGATGAAGCTTTCTTT
TRBJ1-6,TRBV5-1,13,-,-,CASSLRGNSPLHF,TGCGCCAGCAGCTTGCGGGGGAATTCACCCCTCCACTTT
TRBJ2-3,TRBV6-2/TRBV6-3,19,-,TRBD2,CASSYAIPGGAASTDTQYF,TGTGCCAGCAGTTACGCCATTCCGGGGGGTGCAGCTAGCACAGATACGCAGTATTTT
TRBJ2-5,TRBV5-6,14,-,-,CAISSRGEEETQYF,TGTGCCATCAGCTCCAGGGGAGAGGAAGAGACCCAGTACTTC
TRBJ2-7,TRBV4-3,14,many,TRBD2,CASSQIDGGYEQYF,TGCGCCAGCAGCCAAATCGACGGGGGGTACGAGCAGTACTTC
TRBJ2-1,TRBV29-1,16,few,TRBD1,CSVTYPDRGSYNEQFF,TGCAGCGTTACCTACCCGGACAGGGGGAGTTACAATGAGCAGTTCTTC
TRBJ2-1,TRBV5-1,15,many,TRBD2,CASSFLAGAYNEQFF,TGCGCCAGCAGCTTTCTAGCGGGGGCCTACAATGAGCAGTTCTTC
TRBJ2-5,TRBV24-1,15,many,-,CATSDATGTKETQYF,TGTGCCACCAGTGACGCTACCGGGACAAAAGAGACCCAGTACTTC
TRBJ1-2,TRBV10-3,14,many,-,CAISESKDFYGYTF,TGTGCCATCAGTGAGTCGAAGGACTTTTATGGCTACACCTTC
TRBJ2-7,TRBV5-4,14,-,TRBD1,CASSLDRDSYEQYF,TGTGCCAGCAGCTTGGATCGGGACAGCTACGAGCAGTACTTC
TRBJ2-6,TRBV6-2/TRBV6-3,14,few,TRBD1,CASSDGQGPPVLTF,TGTGCCAGCAGTGACGGACAGGGTCCGCCCGTCCTGACTTTC
TRBJ2-1,TRBV7-3,12,many,TRBD2,CASSQWGGEQFF,TGTGCCAGCAGCCAATGGGGGGGTGAGCAGTTCTTC
TRBJ2-1,TRBV7-9,15,few,-,CASSLQGARYNEQFF,TGTGCCAGCAGCCTTCAAGGGGCGCGATACAATGAGCAGTTCTTC
TRBJ1-5,TRBV20-1,15,-,-,CSATPDSDSNQPQHF,TGCAGTGCTACCCCGGACAGCGATAGCAATCAGCCCCAGCATTTT
TRBJ1-1,TRBV28,13,many,-,CASLRTEMTEAFF,TGTGCCAGTCTCCGGACAGAGATGACTGAAGCTTTCTTT